The entry that follows covers one T cell receptor beta chain sequence. This clone occurred many times. The clone's antigen remains unknown. Per-base qualities were not stored, and no clone one base away is much larger. A second Seattle source provided samples from volunteer blood donors who had recovered from COVID-19. Whole blood was collected in K2EDTA tubes by collaborating institutions according to the institutions' own protocols. Collaborator samples were shipped for TCRbeta analysis as frozen whole blood, isolated PBMCs, or DNA extracted from either sample type. Taken from cysteine to phenylalanine, the CDR3 has 14 residues. The kept DNA is CDR3 alone, 42 bases in frame from the first base. The trim is 6 bases for V and 6 bases for J, with a gap of 15 bases between the germline ends. The germline V gene yields MDHEN for CDR1 and SYDVKM for CDR2. The immunoSEQ Assay, a bias-controlled multiplex PCR, was used to amplify TCRbeta CDR3 regions from genomic DNA. From the authors' description of their analysis: Within the assay, amplification of reference gene primers was used to estimate how many nucleated cells each sample contained. Sequence reads were collapsed and filtered to measure the absolute abundance of every unique TCRbeta CDR3 rearrangement. Productive Simpson clonality was computed per sample as the square root of Simpson's diversity index over productive rearrangements. TCRdb holds this immuneACCESS table with in-frame rearrangements only. Some clones are missing; in checked studies, unresolved V genes explain under half, and the rest has no known cause. Clonal size and the V and J genes are those of that table, whereas D and trimming came from the DNA. This sample holds about 220,000 clones; 65% to 85% were observed only once. Jointly, the top ten make up about 3% of the sample.

These data originate in a study of blood T cell repertoires in COVID-19 (dated by TCRdb to 2020 to 2022). Concerning the study at large: Collaborator samples came from the United States, Italy and Spain and covered acute and convalescent phases of COVID-19. The prospective study material was composed of cDNA or gDNA derived from T cells, B-cell-depleted T cells, or PBMCs. The dataset comprised deeply sampled blood TCRbeta repertoires from subjects exposed to, actively infected with, or recovered from COVID-19. The repertoires were released in a freely available public database meant as a resource for research on the immune response to SARS-CoV-2. Samples were obtained from the ongoing ImmuneRACE study (first 160 participants) and from 950 to 1,500 subjects provided by 6 global collaborators. The sample metadata nearly always contained a de-identified subject ID, COVID-19 status, age in years and sex. HLA class I and class II types, where available, came from metadata supplied by the sample provider rather than from assay-based typing.

Study-wide conclusions, independent of this receptor: Clinical and demographic metadata were provided uncurated, with the amount varying by source and participant.

Source material: peripheral blood. The receptor comes from a woman under 40 who had recovered from COVID-19. The chain is made from TRBV28 and TRBJ1-5, with TRBD1 tentatively as D gene (5 bases match). The bases are TGTGCCAGCAGATCCCCGAGCGGGGCTCAGCCCCAGCATTTT. Its translation reads: CASRSPSGAQPQHF. This CDR3, with the reference TRBV28 and TRBJ1-5 proteins standing in past its ends, gives the full variable domain DVKVTQSSRYLVKRTGEKVFLECVQDMDHENMFWYRQDPGLGLRLIYFSYDVKMKEKGDIPEGYSVSREKKERFSLILESASTNQTSMYLCASRSPSGAQPQHFGDGTRLSIL.